One sample yielded the 11 T cell receptor beta chains listed below, sequenced in a study of T cell clones after liver transplantation. Sequencing was performed with immunoSEQ multiplex PCR; in TCRdb, only in-frame clones are kept and a portion is missing. The sample holds tens of thousands of clones, 92% seen once. The sample here was CD4+ T cells from blood, taken less than 27 months after liver transplant. The receptors were sampled from a human patient who received a liver transplant. Some T cells here may be from the graft donor.

The rearrangement uses TRBV28 and TRBJ1-4; D gene uncertain. Germline-derived CDR1 and CDR2 are MDHEN and SYDVKM. The V end lost 2 bases, the J end lost 6 bases, and 19 bases lay between the germline ends. The CDR3 runs 17 residues. The CDR3 reads CASSLGLRSRRDEKLFF. The CDR3, as DNA: TGTGCCAGCAGTTTAGGCCTCCGAAGCCGCCGGGATGAAAAACTGTTTTTT. Based on the CDR3 plus reference TRBV28 and TRBJ1-4, the full variable domain is DVKVTQSSRYLVKRTGEKVFLECVQDMDHENMFWYRQDPGLGLRLIYFSYDVKMKEKGDIPEGYSVSREKKERFSLILESASTNQTSMYLCASSLGLRSRRDEKLFFGSGTQLSVL.

The chain has TRBV28 and TRBJ2-7; TRBD1 matches at 10 bases. This CDR3 comprises 16 residues. Germline lookup yields CDR1 MDHEN and CDR2 SYDVKM. Trimming removed 4 bases from V and 3 bases from J; junction bases left unmatched: 9. CDR3: CASSSTGGGSGYEQYF. The CDR3 DNA sequence: TGTGCCAGCAGTTCGACAGGGGGCGGCTCGGGCTACGAGCAGTACTTC.

V gene TRBV5-6 combines with J gene TRBJ2-3, with D perhaps matching TRBD2 (5 bases). The V and J ends lost 2 bases and 0 bases respectively, with 13 bases between them. Germline V lookup: CDR1 SGHDT, CDR2 YYEEEE. The CDR3 covers 16 residues. As DNA, the CDR3 is TGTGCCAGCAGCTTAAAATTAGCGTCAAGCACAGATACGCAGTATTTT. Translation gives CASSLKLASSTDTQYF.

This chain uses TRBV2 with TRBJ2-2; a weak D match, TRBD2 (6 bases). Trimming shortened V by 6 bases and J by 2 bases, and 10 bases separated the two germline ends. Germline-derived CDR1 and CDR2 are SNHLY and FYNNEI. This CDR3 is 14 amino acids long. The CDR3: CASRGGVNTGELFF. In DNA, the CDR3 is TGTGCCAGCAGGGGCGGGGTCAACACCGGGGAGCTGTTTTTT.

The V call is TRBV2, the J call TRBJ2-1; 9 positions match TRBD2. The CDR3 extends over 15 amino acids. V dropped 5 bases and J dropped 3; count of bases not matched to a gene: 5. CDR1 is SNHLY, CDR2 FYNNEI, per germline. The CDR3 loop is CASSRGGRDYNEQFF. The DNA for the CDR3 is TGTGCCAGCAGTCGTGGCGGGAGGGACTACAATGAGCAGTTCTTC.

V usage is TRBV18 and J usage is TRBJ2-5; TRBD1 or TRBD2 may be the D gene (5 bases each). The CDR3 is 14 residues long. Germline V CDR1 and CDR2: KGHSH, LQKENI. Trimming removed 6 bases at V and 9 bases at J, with 20 bases between. CDR3 sequence (DNA): TGTGCCAGCTCTCTAGACGGGACCTCTGAGGCCCAGTACTTC. Residues: CASSLDGTSEAQYF.

The chain couples TRBV7-9 to TRBJ2-7, with D possibly called TRBD1 or TRBD2 (6 bases each). Germline V CDR1 and CDR2: SEHNR, FQNEAQ (reference sequence). The CDR3 sequence is 16 residues long. Trimming stripped 1 base from V and 1 base from J, with 14 bases between. The CDR3 nucleotides read TGTGCCAGCAGCTTAGACCTTGGGGGGCCGTCCTACGAGCAGTACTTC. Amino acids: CASSLDLGGPSYEQYF.

The V gene is TRBV4-1, the J gene TRBJ1-2, with a possible D match to TRBD1 (5 bases). The V end lost 3 bases, the J end lost 6 bases, and 14 bases lay between the germline ends. There are 14 residues in the CDR3. Germline CDR1 MGHRA, CDR2 YSYEKL. CDR3 sequence reads: CASSHFLGTDGYTF. In DNA form, the CDR3 reads TGCGCCAGCAGCCATTTTCTGGGGACGGATGGCTACACCTTC.

The chain recombines TRBV28 with TRBJ2-7; 7 nucleotides agree with TRBD1. Unmatched junction bases numbered 10, after V lost 2 bases and J lost 0 bases. The CDR3 consists of 17 residues. Germline V CDR1 and CDR2: MDHEN, SYDVKM. The CDR3 nucleotides read TGTGCCAGCAGTTTAGAGCTCCGGGACAGCAGCTCCTACGAGCAGTACTTC. Encoded protein: CASSLELRDSSSYEQYF. The whole variable domain, filled in from reference TRBV28 and TRBJ2-7, reads DVKVTQSSRYLVKRTGEKVFLECVQDMDHENMFWYRQDPGLGLRLIYFSYDVKMKEKGDIPEGYSVSREKKERFSLILESASTNQTSMYLCASSLELRDSSSYEQYFGPGTRLTVT.

The chain uses TRBV5-1 and TRBJ2-2; D gene unclear. The V end was cut by 2 bases, the J end by 0 bases, with 8 bases between. The CDR3 runs 15 residues. Germline-derived CDR1 and CDR2 are SGHRS and YFSETQ. CDR3 coding DNA: TGCGCCAGCAGCTTCAACCAGCCGAACACCGGGGAGCTGTTTTTT. Its translation: CASSFNQPNTGELFF.

The chain carries TRBV7-6 and TRBJ1-4; 8 positions match TRBD1. Trimming cost V 0 bases and J 5 bases; bases outside gene matches: 8. Per germline, CDR1 SGHVS and CDR2 FNYEAQ. This CDR3 contains 17 residues. The CDR3 region has the DNA TGTGCCAGCAGCTTAGCCCAGGGAGGACAGGGAAATGAAAAACTGTTTTTT. It translates to CASSLAQGGQGNEKLFF. Supplemented by reference TRBV7-6 and TRBJ1-4, the full variable domain reads GAGVSQSPRYKVTKRGQDVALRCDPISGHVSLYWYRQALGQGPEFLTYFNYEAQQDKSGLPNDRFSAERPEGSISTLTIQRTEQRDSAMYRCASSLAQGGQGNEKLFFGSGTQLSVL.